This entry lists 2 T cell receptor beta chains sequenced from one sample in a study of CD8 T cells in ankylosing spondylitis. A single record per CDR3 protein comes from TCRdb applying MiXCR to the 5' RACE reads. Here the sample spans about 150,000 distinct CDR3 sequences, approximately 44% being singletons. Sequencing used synovial fluid, either unsorted or a sorted T cell fraction (not recorded which). These receptors all come from a male donor with ankylosing spondylitis.

The chain employs TRBV18 and TRBJ2-2; D remains unclear. Trimming stripped 0 bases from V and 3 bases from J, with 14 bases between. CDR1 KGHSH and CDR2 LQKENI come from the germline V gene. The CDR3 extends over 17 amino acids. This CDR3 is CASSPPNTRRYTGELFF. The CDR3 nucleotides are TGTGCCAGCTCACCACCGAACACAAGGCGTTACACCGGGGAGCTGTTTTTT.

This clonotype was counted a few times. For the CDR3, the DNA is TGTGCCAGCAGCCAATCTGGGGTCTATGGCTACACCTTC. Its translation is CASSQSGVYGYTF. The chain carries TRBV16 and TRBJ1-2, with D unclear. Germline V CDR1 and CDR2: KGHSY, FQNENV. The CDR3 is 13 amino acids. V lost 0 bases to trimming and J lost 4 bases, with 6 bases between them.